Listed here is a single TCR beta chain. What it binds is unknown. With a much larger clone just one base away, this may be a read error. Libraries of TCR beta came from iRepertoire HTBI primers plus Arm-PCR of CDR3 regions. One entry per CDR3 protein, called by TCRdb with MiXCR from the multiplex PCR reads. The data hold more than 300,000 distinct CDR3 sequences, with 15% to 18% observed a single time. Sample time point: newly diagnosed GD, antithyroid drugs for less than 3 months. The TCR library used RNA extracted from PBMCs. This entry comes from a study of regulatory T cells in long-lasting Graves disease. Study details: Under 3 months of antithyroid drugs had been taken by newly diagnosed Graves' patients.

Whole-study results and caveats: Whereas new patients shared 970 or so public clonotypes, persistent patients shared more, at about 3,000. The TCR repertoire of persistent Graves' patients was less diverse than that of newly diagnosed ones.

The germline V gene encodes CDR1 MNHEY and CDR2 SVGEGT. Trimming at V came to 6 bases and at J to 5 bases, leaving 14 bases not matched to a gene. The CDR3 has 16 residues. This sample comprised peripheral blood mononuclear cells (PBMCs), obtained at new diagnosis, from a patient treated with antithyroid drugs. This clonotype was sampled from a female donor with Graves disease. The chain uses TRBV6-2 or TRBV6-3 and TRBJ2-5; 8 nucleotides align to TRBD2. CDR3 DNA sequence: TGTGCCAGCAGAGTAAGAGCGAGCGGGAGAGGGGAGACCCAGTACTTC. Translating gives CASRVRASGRGETQYF.